This section outlines one TCR beta chain sequence together with its context. The record originates from a study of shared clonotypes between healthy human individuals. Method: immunoSEQ multiplex PCR; TCRdb's copy keeps in-frame clones and lacks some. The sample lists some 500,000 clones, approximately 79% occurring once. Sequenced material: PBMCs. The clonotype originates from a woman in her forties in good health. Some clones in this sample may be carry-over from other donors' samples.

CDR3 residues: CASSVDEGSQPQHF. CDR3 sequence (DNA): TGTGCCAGCAGCGTAGACGAGGGAAGTCAGCCCCAGCATTTT. The chain carries TRBV9 and TRBJ1-5; no reliable D call. This CDR3 comprises 14 residues. V was clipped by 0 bases and J by 6 bases, with 10 bases between them. CDR1 is SGDLS and CDR2 is YYNGEE in the germline V gene.